A selection of T cell receptor beta chains follows, all from one sample in a study of shared clonotypes between healthy human individuals. Some clones are missing from TCRdb's copy, which holds only in-frame ones; the method was immunoSEQ multiplex PCR. The sample has just over 2,000,000 clones, about 94% seen once. The sequenced material came from naive CD8+ T cells sorted from blood. The receptors here all came from a man aged 18-30 years in good health. The CDR3 runs from the conserved cysteine through the conserved F or W. D genes are given only for firm matches. Clone size is shown for a subset of rows, as once, few, many or a class of expanded clone.

-	TRBV30	TRBJ1-5	14	-	TGTGCCTGGAGTTTAGGGGCTAGCAATCAGCCCCAGCATTTT	CAWSLGASNQPQHF
-	TRBV12-5	TRBJ1-2	14	TRBD1	TGTGCTAGTGGTTCCTGGGACAGCTACTATGGCTACACCTTC	CASGSWDSYYGYTF
-	TRBV13	TRBJ2-3	13	-	TGTGCCAGCAGCTCCTCTCTAGGGGATACGCAGTATTTT	CASSSSLGDTQYF
-	TRBV27	TRBJ2-1	17	TRBD1	TGTGCCAGCAGTCAGAGAAACCCGGGACAGGGGATGAATGAGCAGTTCTTC	CASSQRNPGQGMNEQFF
-	TRBV27	TRBJ1-6	15	-	TGTGCCAGCAGTGCCCTTGGGGCGGGTAATTCACCCCTCCACTTT	CASSALGAGNSPLHF
-	TRBV28	TRBJ2-7	15	-	TGTGCCAGCAGTTTATTGGGCGGGGACAACTACGAGCAGTACTTC	CASSLLGGDNYEQYF
few	TRBV30	TRBJ1-3	17	TRBD1	TGTGCCTGGAGTGCCCTGGGACAGCCAAGCTCTGGAAACACCATATATTTT	CAWSALGQPSSGNTIYF
few	TRBV5-1	TRBJ2-7	14	TRBD1	TGCGCCAGCAGCTTGGCAGGGGGCCCCTACGAGCAGTACTTC	CASSLAGGPYEQYF
-	TRBV6-5	TRBJ2-7	13	TRBD2	TGTGCCAGCAGCCCTAGCGGAGGGTGGGAGCAGTACTTC	CASSPSGGWEQYF
-	TRBV19	TRBJ1-1	15	TRBD1	TGTGCCAGTAGTAACCGGGACAGGGGTCGAACTGAAGCTTTCTTT	CASSNRDRGRTEAFF
-	TRBV9	TRBJ2-3	12	-	TGTGCCAGCAGCGTTGGACCAGATACGCAGTATTTT	CASSVGPDTQYF
-	TRBV4-1	TRBJ2-1	15	-	TGCGCCAGCAGCCAAGAGGGTGGCAGTTACAATGAGCAGTTCTTC	CASSQEGGSYNEQFF
-	TRBV5-1	TRBJ2-3	15	-	TGCGCCAGCAGCCTCGACGGATCTAGCACAGATACGCAGTATTTT	CASSLDGSSTDTQYF
-	TRBV4-1	TRBJ1-1	12	-	TGCGCCAGCAGTCAAGAAAACTCTGAAGCTTTCTTT	CASSQENSEAFF
once	TRBV11-2	TRBJ2-1	17	TRBD2	TGTGCCAGCAGCTTAGGTTGGGCTAGCGGCGTCTACAATGAGCAGTTCTTC	CASSLGWASGVYNEQFF
once	TRBV6-5	TRBJ2-5	13	TRBD1	TGTGCCAGCAAGAAAACAGGGGGAGAGACCCAGTACTTC	CASKKTGGETQYF
-	TRBV12-5	TRBJ2-2	13	-	TGTGCTAGTGGTATCTCAGGGTCCGGGGAGCTGTTTTTT	CASGISGSGELFF
once	TRBV11-2	TRBJ2-5	13	-	TGTGCCAGCAGCTTTACGTTACAAGAGACCCAGTACTTC	CASSFTLQETQYF
-	TRBV7-9	TRBJ2-7	16	TRBD2	TGTGCCAGCAGCTCACCCCTGGGGGGGGAAATCTACGAGCAGTACTTC	CASSSPLGGEIYEQYF
-	TRBV6-1	TRBJ1-1	13	-	TGTGCCAGCAGTGAACCCTGGGAGATAGCAGCTTTCTTT	CASSEPWEIAAFF
-	TRBV29-1	TRBJ2-2	13	TRBD2	TGCAGCGTTGCGGGAGGGGGCACCGGGGAGCTGTTTTTT	CSVAGGGTGELFF
-	TRBV4-1	TRBJ2-7	15	TRBD1	TGCGCCAGCAGCCAGAAACAGGGGTCCCCTTACGAGCAGTACTTC	CASSQKQGSPYEQYF
-	TRBV4-3	TRBJ2-7	17	-	TGCGCCAGCAGCCAGTACGTCCAGGGTTGCACCTATTACGAGCAGTACTTC	CASSQYVQGCTYYEQYF
-	TRBV6-1	TRBJ2-2	14	-	TGTGCCAGCAGATCGAGCGGGTACACCGGGGAGCTGTTTTTT	CASRSSGYTGELFF
-	TRBV4-1	TRBJ1-1	14	TRBD1	TGCGCCAGCAGCCAAGTGGGACAGTTGGCTGAAGCTTTCTTT	CASSQVGQLAEAFF
-	TRBV5-8	TRBJ1-3	12	-	TGTGCCAGCAGCTTGGCTGGAAACACCATATATTTT	CASSLAGNTIYF
-	TRBV5-1	TRBJ2-1	12	-	TGCGCCAGCAGCTCTACACCTGCTGGGGAGTTCTTC	CASSSTPAGEFF
-	TRBV9	TRBJ2-5	15	TRBD2	TGTGCCAGCAGCGCCCAGCGGGACCGCGGGGAGACCCAGTACTTC	CASSAQRDRGETQYF
-	TRBV13	TRBJ2-7	14	-	TGTGCCAGCAGTCAGGGACGGGGAAACTACGAGCAGTACTTC	CASSQGRGNYEQYF